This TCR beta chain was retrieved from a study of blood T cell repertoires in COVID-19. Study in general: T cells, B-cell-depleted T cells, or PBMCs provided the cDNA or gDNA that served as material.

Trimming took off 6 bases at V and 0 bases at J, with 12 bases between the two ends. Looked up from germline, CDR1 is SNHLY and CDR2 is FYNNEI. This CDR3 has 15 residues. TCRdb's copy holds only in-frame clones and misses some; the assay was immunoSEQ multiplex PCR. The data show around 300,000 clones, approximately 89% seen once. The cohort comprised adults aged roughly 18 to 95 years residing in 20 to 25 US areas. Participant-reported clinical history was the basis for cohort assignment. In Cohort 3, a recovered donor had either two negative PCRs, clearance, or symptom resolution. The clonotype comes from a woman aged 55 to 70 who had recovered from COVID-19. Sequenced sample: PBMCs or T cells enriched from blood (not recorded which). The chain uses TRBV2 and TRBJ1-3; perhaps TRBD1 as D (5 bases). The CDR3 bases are TGTGCCAGCAGGCACAGGTTCTACTCTGGAAACACCATATATTTT. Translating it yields CASRHRFYSGNTIYF.